Listed below are T cell receptor beta chains from one sample, sequenced in a study of T cells in Graves' hyperthyroidism and ophthalmopathy. TCRdb reanalysed the multiplex PCR reads using MiXCR and keeps one entry per CDR3 protein. The table has some 600,000 distinct CDR3 sequences, more than 45% seen once; the top ten hold 8.2%. Material: peripheral blood or thyroid tissue (not recorded which). Receptor source: a woman aged 18-29 years with Graves' hyperthyroidism. Both conserved end residues are part of each CDR3. D genes are given only for firm matches. Size is stated for part of the rows, as once, few or many counts, or as a class when the clone is expanded.

d_call: -
j_call: TRBJ2-2
cdr3_length: 15
v_call: TRBV9
clone_size: -
cdr3_nt: TGTGCCAGCAGCGTAGAACTGTTAAACACCGGGGAGCTGTTTTTT
cdr3_aa: CASSVELLNTGELFF

d_call: TRBD1
j_call: TRBJ1-6
cdr3_length: 16
v_call: TRBV25-1
clone_size: -
cdr3_nt: TGTGCCAGCAGAGGGGCAGGGGGATCCTATAATTCACCCCTCCACTTT
cdr3_aa: CASRGAGGSYNSPLHF

d_call: TRBD2
j_call: TRBJ2-7
cdr3_length: 13
v_call: TRBV7-6
clone_size: -
cdr3_nt: TGTGCCAGCAGAACTAGCGGCCCCTACGAGCAGTACTTC
cdr3_aa: CASRTSGPYEQYF

d_call: -
j_call: TRBJ1-5
cdr3_length: 13
v_call: TRBV20-1
clone_size: -
cdr3_nt: TGCAGTGCTGGAGATTCCCGTGTTCAGCCCCAGCATTTT
cdr3_aa: CSAGDSRVQPQHF

d_call: -
j_call: TRBJ2-7
cdr3_length: 13
v_call: TRBV7-3
clone_size: many
cdr3_nt: TGTGCCAGCAGCCCGTCCGGGGCCTACGAGCAGTACTTC
cdr3_aa: CASSPSGAYEQYF

d_call: -
j_call: TRBJ2-5
cdr3_length: 14
v_call: TRBV7-3
clone_size: -
cdr3_nt: TGTGCCAGCAGTTTATTGGGGGGACAAGAGACCCAGCACTTC
cdr3_aa: CASSLLGGQETQHF

d_call: TRBD2
j_call: TRBJ2-5
cdr3_length: 15
v_call: TRBV20-1
clone_size: -
cdr3_nt: TGCAGTGCCCCGACCGGACTAGCGGTGCAAGAGACCCAGTACTTC
cdr3_aa: CSAPTGLAVQETQYF

d_call: -
j_call: TRBJ1-1
cdr3_length: 11
v_call: TRBV20-1
clone_size: -
cdr3_nt: TGCAGTGCTAGAGATTCGAGGGAGGCTTTCTTT
cdr3_aa: CSARDSREAFF

d_call: -
j_call: TRBJ1-2
cdr3_length: 16
v_call: TRBV6-5
clone_size: -
cdr3_nt: TGTGCCAGCAGTTACGCAATAACCGACCTGTATGGTGGCTACACCTTC
cdr3_aa: CASSYAITDLYGGYTF

d_call: -
j_call: TRBJ1-3
cdr3_length: 16
v_call: TRBV2
clone_size: -
cdr3_nt: TGTGCCAGCAGTGAAGCGGGTTCTACTACTGGAAACACCATATATTTT
cdr3_aa: CASSEAGSTTGNTIYF

d_call: TRBD1
j_call: TRBJ1-2
cdr3_length: 13
v_call: TRBV10-3
clone_size: -
cdr3_nt: TGTGCCAGCACTTCAGGGGGTGCCTATGGCTACACCTTC
cdr3_aa: CASTSGGAYGYTF

d_call: TRBD1
j_call: TRBJ2-7
cdr3_length: 14
v_call: TRBV7-9
clone_size: -
cdr3_nt: TGTGCCAGCAGGGGCGGGACAGGGGACTACGAGCAGTACTTC
cdr3_aa: CASRGGTGDYEQYF

d_call: -
j_call: TRBJ1-1
cdr3_length: 14
v_call: TRBV4-1
clone_size: -
cdr3_nt: TGCGCCAGCAGCCAAGTACGGGGAGGCACTGAAGCTTTCTTT
cdr3_aa: CASSQVRGGTEAFF

d_call: -
j_call: TRBJ1-4
cdr3_length: 16
v_call: TRBV5-1
clone_size: -
cdr3_nt: TGTGCCAGCAGCCAAGGTGGGCGTAGGGGTGTGGAGAAACTGTTTTTT
cdr3_aa: CASSQGGRRGVEKLFF

d_call: -
j_call: TRBJ2-3
cdr3_length: 14
v_call: TRBV29-1
clone_size: -
cdr3_nt: TGCAGCGACACGACACTCCTGGACGCAGATACGCAGTATTTT
cdr3_aa: CSDTTLLDADTQYF

d_call: TRBD2
j_call: TRBJ2-7
cdr3_length: 14
v_call: TRBV20-1
clone_size: -
cdr3_nt: TGCAGTGCGGGACGACTAGCGGGTTTCATCGAGCAGTACTTC
cdr3_aa: CSAGRLAGFIEQYF

d_call: TRBD1
j_call: TRBJ1-5
cdr3_length: 19
v_call: TRBV7-9
clone_size: -
cdr3_nt: TGTGCCAGCAGCGTTGAAGATCGGACGGACAGGGAGGGCAATCAGCCCCAGCATTTT
cdr3_aa: CASSVEDRTDREGNQPQHF

d_call: TRBD1
j_call: TRBJ2-6
cdr3_length: 17
v_call: TRBV10-3
clone_size: -
cdr3_nt: TGTGCCATCAGTCCCGGGACAGGGGTCTCTGGGGCCAACGTCCTGACTTTC
cdr3_aa: CAISPGTGVSGANVLTF

d_call: -
j_call: TRBJ2-5
cdr3_length: 14
v_call: TRBV10-3
clone_size: -
cdr3_nt: TGTGCCATCAGACAGGAGGAGGGATGGGAGACCCAGTACTTC
cdr3_aa: CAIRQEEGWETQYF